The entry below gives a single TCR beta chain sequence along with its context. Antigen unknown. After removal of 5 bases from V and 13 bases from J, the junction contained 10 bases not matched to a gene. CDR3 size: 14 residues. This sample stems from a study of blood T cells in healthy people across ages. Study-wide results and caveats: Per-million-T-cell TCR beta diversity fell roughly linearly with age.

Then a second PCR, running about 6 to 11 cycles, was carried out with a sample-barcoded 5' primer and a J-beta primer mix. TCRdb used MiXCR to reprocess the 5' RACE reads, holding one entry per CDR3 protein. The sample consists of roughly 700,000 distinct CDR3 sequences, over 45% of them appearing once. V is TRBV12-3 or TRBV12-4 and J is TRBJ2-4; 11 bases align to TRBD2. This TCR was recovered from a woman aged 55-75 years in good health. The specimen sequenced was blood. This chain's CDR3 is CASSLSGRAGEQYF. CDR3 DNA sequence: TGTGCCAGCAGTCTTAGCGGGAGGGCCGGTGAGCAGTACTTC.